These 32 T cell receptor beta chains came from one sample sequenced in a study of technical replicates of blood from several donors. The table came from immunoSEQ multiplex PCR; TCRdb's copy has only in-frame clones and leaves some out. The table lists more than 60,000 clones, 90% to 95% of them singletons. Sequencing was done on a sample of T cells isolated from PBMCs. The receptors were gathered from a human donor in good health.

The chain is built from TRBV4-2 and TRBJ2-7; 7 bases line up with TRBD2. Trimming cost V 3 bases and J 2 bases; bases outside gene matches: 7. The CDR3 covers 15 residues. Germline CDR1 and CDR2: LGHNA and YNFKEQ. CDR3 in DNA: TGTGCCAGCAGCCAGGGTAGCGGGCTCGCCTACGAGCAGTACTTC. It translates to CASSQGSGLAYEQYF.

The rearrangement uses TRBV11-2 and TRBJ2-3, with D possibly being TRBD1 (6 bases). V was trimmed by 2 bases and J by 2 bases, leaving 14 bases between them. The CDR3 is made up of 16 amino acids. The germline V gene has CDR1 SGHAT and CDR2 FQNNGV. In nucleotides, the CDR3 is TGTGCCAGCAGCTTAAGAGGGACATTAACCACAGATACGCAGTATTTT. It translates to CASSLRGTLTTDTQYF.

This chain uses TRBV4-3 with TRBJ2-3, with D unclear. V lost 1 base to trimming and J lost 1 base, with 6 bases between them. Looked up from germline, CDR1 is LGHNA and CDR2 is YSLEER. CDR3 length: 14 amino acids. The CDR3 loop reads CASSQGTGTDTQYF. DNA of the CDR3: TGCGCCAGCAGCCAAGGCACAGGCACAGATACGCAGTATTTT.

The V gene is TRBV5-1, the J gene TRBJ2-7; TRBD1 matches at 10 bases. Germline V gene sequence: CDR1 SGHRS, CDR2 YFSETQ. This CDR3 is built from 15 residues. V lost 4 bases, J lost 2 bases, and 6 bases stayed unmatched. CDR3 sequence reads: CASSLRDRGTYEQYF. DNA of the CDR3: TGCGCCAGCAGCCTACGGGACAGGGGCACCTACGAGCAGTACTTC.

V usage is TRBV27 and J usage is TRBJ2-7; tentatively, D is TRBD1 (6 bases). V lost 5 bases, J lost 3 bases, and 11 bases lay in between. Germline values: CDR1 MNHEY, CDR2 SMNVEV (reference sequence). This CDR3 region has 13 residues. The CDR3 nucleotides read TGTGCCAGCAGTGGGGGACACAACTACGAGCAGTACTTC. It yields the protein CASSGGHNYEQYF.

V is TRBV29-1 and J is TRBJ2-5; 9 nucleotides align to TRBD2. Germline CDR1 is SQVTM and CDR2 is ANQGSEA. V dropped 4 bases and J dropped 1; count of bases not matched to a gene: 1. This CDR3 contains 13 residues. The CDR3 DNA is TGCAGCGTTGGACTAGCGGCCCAAGAGACCCAGTACTTC. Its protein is CSVGLAAQETQYF.

The CDR3, as DNA: TGTGCCAGCATCCGGACTCGGGATGAAAAACTGTTTTTT. Its translation: CASIRTRDEKLFF. V gene TRBV2 combines with J gene TRBJ1-4; D is undetermined. Germline CDR1 reads SNHLY; CDR2 reads FYNNEI. Between the trimmed V and J ends, which lost 7 bases and 6 bases, there was a span of 12 bases. The CDR3 has 13 amino acids.

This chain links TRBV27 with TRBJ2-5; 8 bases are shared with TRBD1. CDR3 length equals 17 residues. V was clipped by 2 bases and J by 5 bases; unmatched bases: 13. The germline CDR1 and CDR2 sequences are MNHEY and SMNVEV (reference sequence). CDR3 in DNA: TGTGCCAGCAGTTTAGAGTCAGGGGGCGATGTCTACGAGACCCAGTACTTC. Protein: CASSLESGGDVYETQYF.

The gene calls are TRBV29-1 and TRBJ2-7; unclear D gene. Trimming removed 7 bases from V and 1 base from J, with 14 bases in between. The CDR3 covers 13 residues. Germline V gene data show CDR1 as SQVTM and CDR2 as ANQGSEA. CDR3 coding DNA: TGCAGCGCTGGAAAAGCGAGTTCCTACGAGCAGTACTTC. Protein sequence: CSAGKASSYEQYF.

The CDR3 DNA is TGCAGCGGGGCTATGAACACTGAAGCTTTCTTT. This codes for CSGAMNTEAFF. V is TRBV29-1 and J is TRBJ1-1, with D uncertain. CDR3 length equals 11 residues. Germline lookup yields CDR1 SQVTM and CDR2 ANQGSEA. V was pared by 7 bases and J by 0 bases, with 6 bases between.

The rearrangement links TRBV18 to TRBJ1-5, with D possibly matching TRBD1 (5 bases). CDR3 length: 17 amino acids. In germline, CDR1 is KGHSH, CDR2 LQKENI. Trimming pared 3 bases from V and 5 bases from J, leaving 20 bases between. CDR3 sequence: CASSPYLGAGIDQPQHF. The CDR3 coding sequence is TGTGCCAGCTCACCCTATCTTGGGGCGGGGATAGATCAGCCCCAGCATTTT. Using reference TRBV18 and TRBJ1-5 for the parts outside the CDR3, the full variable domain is NAGVMQNPRHLVRRRGQEARLRCSPMKGHSHVYWYRQLPEEGLKFMVYLQKENIIDESGMPKERFSAEFPKEGPSILRIQQVVRGDSAAYFCASSPYLGAGIDQPQHFGDGTRLSIL.

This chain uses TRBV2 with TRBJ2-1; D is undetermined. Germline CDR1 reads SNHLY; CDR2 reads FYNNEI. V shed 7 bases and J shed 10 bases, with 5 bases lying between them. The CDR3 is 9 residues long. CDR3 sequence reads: CASKEEQFF. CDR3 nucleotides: TGTGCCAGCAAGGAGGAGCAGTTCTTC.

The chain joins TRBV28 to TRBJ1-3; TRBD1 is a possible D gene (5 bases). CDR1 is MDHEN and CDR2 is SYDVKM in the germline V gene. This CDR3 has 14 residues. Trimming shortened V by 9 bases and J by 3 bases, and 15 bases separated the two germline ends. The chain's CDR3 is CASATWGGGNTIYF. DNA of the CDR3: TGTGCCAGTGCCACGTGGGGGGGTGGAAACACCATATATTTT.

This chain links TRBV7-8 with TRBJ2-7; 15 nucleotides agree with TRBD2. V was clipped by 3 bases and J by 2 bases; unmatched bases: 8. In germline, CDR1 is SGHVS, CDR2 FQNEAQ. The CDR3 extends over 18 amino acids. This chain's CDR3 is CASSLRTSGRAFAYEQYF. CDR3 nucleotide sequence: TGTGCCAGCAGCTTGAGGACTAGCGGGAGGGCCTTCGCCTACGAGCAGTACTTC. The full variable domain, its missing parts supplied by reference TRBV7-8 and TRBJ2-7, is GAGVSQSPRYKVAKRGQDVALRCDPISGHVSLFWYQQALGQGPEFLTYFQNEAQLDKSGLPSDRFFAERPEGSVSTLKIQRTQQEDSAVYLCASSLRTSGRAFAYEQYFGPGTRLTVT.

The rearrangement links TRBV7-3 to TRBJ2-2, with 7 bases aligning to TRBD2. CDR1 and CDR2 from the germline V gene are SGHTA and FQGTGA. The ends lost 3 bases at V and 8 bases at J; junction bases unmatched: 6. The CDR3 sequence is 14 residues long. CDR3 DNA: TGTGCCAGCAGCTTGGGGGAGGGCCCAGGGGAGCTGTTTTTT. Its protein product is CASSLGEGPGELFF.

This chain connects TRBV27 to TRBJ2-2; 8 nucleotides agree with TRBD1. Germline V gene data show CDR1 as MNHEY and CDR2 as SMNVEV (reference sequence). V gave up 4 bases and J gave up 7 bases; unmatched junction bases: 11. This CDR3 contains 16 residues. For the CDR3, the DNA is TGTGCCAGCAGTTCGGGACAGGCGTTCTTGGGCGGGGAGCTGTTTTTT. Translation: CASSSGQAFLGGELFF.

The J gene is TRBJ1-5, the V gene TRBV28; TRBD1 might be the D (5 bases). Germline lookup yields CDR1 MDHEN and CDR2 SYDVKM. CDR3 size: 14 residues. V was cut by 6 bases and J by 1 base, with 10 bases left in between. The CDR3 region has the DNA TGTGCCAGCAGATCTGGGGGGAGCAATCAGCCCCAGCATTTT. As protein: CASRSGGSNQPQHF.

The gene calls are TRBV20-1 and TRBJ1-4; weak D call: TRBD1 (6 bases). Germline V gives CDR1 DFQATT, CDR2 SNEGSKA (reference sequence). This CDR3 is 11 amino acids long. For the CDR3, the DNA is TGCGGGACACCGAGGGGTGAAAAACTGTTTTTT. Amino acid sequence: CGTPRGEKLFF.

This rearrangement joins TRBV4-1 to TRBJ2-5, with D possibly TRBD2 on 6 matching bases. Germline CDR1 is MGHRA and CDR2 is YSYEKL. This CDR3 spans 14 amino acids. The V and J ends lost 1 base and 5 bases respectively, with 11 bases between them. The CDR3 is CASSQGREIETQYF. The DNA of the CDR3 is TGCGCCAGCAGCCAAGGACGGGAGATTGAGACCCAGTACTTC.

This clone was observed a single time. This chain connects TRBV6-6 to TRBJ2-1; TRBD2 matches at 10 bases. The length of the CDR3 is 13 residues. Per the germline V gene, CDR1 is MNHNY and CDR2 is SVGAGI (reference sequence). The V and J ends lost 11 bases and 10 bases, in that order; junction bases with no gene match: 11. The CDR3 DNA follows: TGTGCCGTCCCAGGGCTAGCGGGAGACGAGCAGTTCTTC. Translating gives CAVPGLAGDEQFF.

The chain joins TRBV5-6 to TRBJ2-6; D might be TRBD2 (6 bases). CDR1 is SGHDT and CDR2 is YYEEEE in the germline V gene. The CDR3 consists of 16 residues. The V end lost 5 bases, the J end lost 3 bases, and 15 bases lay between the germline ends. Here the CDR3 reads CASSFPRGYGANVLTF. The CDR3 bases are TGTGCCAGCAGTTTCCCCCGGGGGTATGGGGCCAACGTCCTGACTTTC.

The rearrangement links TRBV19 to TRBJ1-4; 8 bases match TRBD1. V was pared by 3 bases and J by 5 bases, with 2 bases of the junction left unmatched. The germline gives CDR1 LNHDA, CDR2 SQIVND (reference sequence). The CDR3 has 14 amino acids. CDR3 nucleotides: TGTGCCAGTAGTATTCGACAGGGGAATGAAAAACTGTTTTTT. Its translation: CASSIRQGNEKLFF.

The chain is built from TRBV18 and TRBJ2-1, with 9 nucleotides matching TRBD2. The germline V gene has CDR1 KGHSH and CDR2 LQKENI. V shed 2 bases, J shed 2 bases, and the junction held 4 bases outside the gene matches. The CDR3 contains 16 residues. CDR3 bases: TGTGCCAGCTCACCAAGGGGACTAGCAACCTACAATGAGCAGTTCTTC. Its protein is CASSPRGLATYNEQFF.

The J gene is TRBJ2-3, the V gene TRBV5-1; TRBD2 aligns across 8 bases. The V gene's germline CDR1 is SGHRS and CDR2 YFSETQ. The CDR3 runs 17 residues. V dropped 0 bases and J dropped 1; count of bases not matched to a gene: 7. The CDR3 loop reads CASSLVKSTSGTDTQYF. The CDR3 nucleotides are TGCGCCAGCAGCTTGGTAAAGTCGACTAGCGGCACAGATACGCAGTATTTT.

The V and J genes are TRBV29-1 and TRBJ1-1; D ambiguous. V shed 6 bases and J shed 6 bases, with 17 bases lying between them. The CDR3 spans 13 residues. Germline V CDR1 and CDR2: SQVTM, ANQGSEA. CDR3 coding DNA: TGCAGCGTCCACCCTTCTACCGGGGCTGAAGCTTTCTTT. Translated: CSVHPSTGAEAFF.

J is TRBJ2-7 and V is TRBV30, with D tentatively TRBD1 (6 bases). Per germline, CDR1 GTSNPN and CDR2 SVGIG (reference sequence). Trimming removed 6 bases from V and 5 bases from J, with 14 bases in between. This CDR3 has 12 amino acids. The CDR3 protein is CACTMGADEQYF. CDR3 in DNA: TGTGCCTGTACGATGGGGGCGGACGAGCAGTACTTC.

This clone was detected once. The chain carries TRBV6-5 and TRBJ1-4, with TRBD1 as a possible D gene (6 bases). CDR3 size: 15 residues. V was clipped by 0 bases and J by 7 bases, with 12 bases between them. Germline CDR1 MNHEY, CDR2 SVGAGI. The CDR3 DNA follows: TGTGCCAGCAGTTACTCGTCGACAGGAGGTGAAAAACTGTTTTTT. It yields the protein CASSYSSTGGEKLFF.

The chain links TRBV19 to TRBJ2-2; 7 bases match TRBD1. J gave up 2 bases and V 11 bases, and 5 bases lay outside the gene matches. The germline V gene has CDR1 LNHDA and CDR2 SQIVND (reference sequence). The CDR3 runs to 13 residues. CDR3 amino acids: CASRQGNTGELFF. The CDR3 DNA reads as TGTGCCTCTCGACAGGGAAACACCGGGGAGCTGTTTTTT.

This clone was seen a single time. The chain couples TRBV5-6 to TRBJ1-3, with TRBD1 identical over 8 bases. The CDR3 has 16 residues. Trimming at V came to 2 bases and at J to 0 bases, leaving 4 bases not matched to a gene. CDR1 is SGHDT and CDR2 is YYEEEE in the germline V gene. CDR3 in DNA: TGTGCCAGCAGCTTATGGACAGGGCCCTCTGGAAACACCATATATTTT. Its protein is CASSLWTGPSGNTIYF.

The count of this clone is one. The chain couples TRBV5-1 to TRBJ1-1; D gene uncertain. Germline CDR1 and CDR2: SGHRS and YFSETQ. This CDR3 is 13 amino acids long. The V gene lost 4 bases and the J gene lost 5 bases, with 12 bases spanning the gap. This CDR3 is CASSRGLNTEAFF. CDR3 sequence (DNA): TGCGCCAGCAGCCGGGGTCTTAATACTGAAGCTTTCTTT.

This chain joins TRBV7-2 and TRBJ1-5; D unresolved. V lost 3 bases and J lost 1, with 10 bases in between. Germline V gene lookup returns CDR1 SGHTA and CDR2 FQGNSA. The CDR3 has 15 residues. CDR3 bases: TGTGCCAGCAGCTTCGGGTCACGCAGCAATCAGCCCCAGCATTTT. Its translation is CASSFGSRSNQPQHF.

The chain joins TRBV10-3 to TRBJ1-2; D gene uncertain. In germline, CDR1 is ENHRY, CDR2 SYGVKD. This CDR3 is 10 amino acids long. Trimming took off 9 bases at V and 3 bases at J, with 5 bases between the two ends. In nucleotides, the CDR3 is TGTGCCATTCCTTACTATGGCTACACCTTC. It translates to CAIPYYGYTF.